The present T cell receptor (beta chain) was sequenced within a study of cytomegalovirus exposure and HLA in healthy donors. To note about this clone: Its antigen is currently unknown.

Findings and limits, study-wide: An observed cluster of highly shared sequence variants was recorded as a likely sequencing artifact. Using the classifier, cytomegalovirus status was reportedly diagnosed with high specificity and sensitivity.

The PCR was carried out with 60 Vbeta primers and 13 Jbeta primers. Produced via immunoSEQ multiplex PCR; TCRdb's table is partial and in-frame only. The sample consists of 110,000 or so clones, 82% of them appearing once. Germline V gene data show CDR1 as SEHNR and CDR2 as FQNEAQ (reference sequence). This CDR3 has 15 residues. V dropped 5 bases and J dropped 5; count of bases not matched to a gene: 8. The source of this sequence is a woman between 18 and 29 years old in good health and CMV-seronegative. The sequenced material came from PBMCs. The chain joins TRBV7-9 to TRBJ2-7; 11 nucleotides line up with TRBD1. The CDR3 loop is CASSQTGQGEHEQYV. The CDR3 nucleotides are TGTGCCAGCAGCCAGACGGGACAGGGGGAGCACGAGCAGTACGTC.